The clone carrying this T cell receptor (beta chain) was recorded a few times. The CDR3 length is 15 residues. Per germline, CDR1 SGHNT and CDR2 YYREEE (reference sequence). The V end lost 4 bases, the J end lost 4 bases, and 17 bases lay between the germline ends. This PCR relied on a set of 60 Vbeta primers and 13 Jbeta primers. TCRdb keeps only in-frame clones here, not all; method: immunoSEQ multiplex PCR. The sample holds 200,000 or so clones; over 65% are singletons and the top ten take roughly 0.097%. The data are from a study of cytomegalovirus exposure and HLA in healthy donors. Specimen: PBMCs. The V call is TRBV5-4, the J call TRBJ1-2, with a tentative D call TRBD1 (5 bases). This clonotype was obtained from a boy aged 2-9 years in good health and CMV-seronegative. The CDR3: CASSPGGQGGYGYTF. CDR3 sequence (DNA): TGTGCCAGCAGCCCGGGGGGTCAGGGTGGCTATGGCTACACCTTC.